This note documents a single T cell receptor (beta chain) sequence. Its cognate antigen is unknown. The sample comes from a study of cytomegalovirus exposure and HLA in healthy donors. Regarding the study as a whole: Later findings reportedly placed an Asian-associated ancestry cluster below the approximately 630-donor mean for N-insertions.

A multiplex PCR was run with 60 Vbeta primers and 13 Jbeta primers. Repertoires were generated with immunoSEQ multiplex PCR, while TCRdb's copy carries only in-frame clones and drops some. Of around 37,000 clones listed, approximately 82% are singletons. CDR1 is LNHDA and CDR2 is SQIVND in the germline V gene (reference sequence). The CDR3 spans 13 residues. V dropped 11 bases and J dropped 1 base, with 14 bases sitting between them. The specimen was PBMCs. The clonotype was recovered from a woman aged 18-29 years in good health and CMV-seropositive. The chain carries TRBV19 and TRBJ1-1, with a possible D match to TRBD1 (5 bases). The CDR3 nucleotides are TGTGCCCTGCCCCGACAGAAGAACACTGAAGCTTTCTTT. Amino acids: CALPRQKNTEAFF.